This TCR beta chain was captured in a study of blood T cell repertoires in COVID-19. At the level of the study: Sources were T cells, B-cell-depleted T cells, or PBMCs; the material itself was cDNA or gDNA.

The assay was immunoSEQ multiplex PCR, and TCRdb's table has in-frame clones only and misses some. The table lists about 280,000 clones, around nine tenths of them singletons. This CDR3 spans 15 amino acids. Germline V gene data show CDR1 as SGHRS and CDR2 as YFSETQ. Trimming left V 0 bases short and J 8 bases short, with 17 bases between. The J gene is TRBJ1-2, the V gene TRBV5-1; D unresolved. Sequencing input: peripheral blood. The sequence was collected from a man aged 35 to 55 with active or convalescent COVID-19. The CDR3 spells CASSLAGRRENGYTF. CDR3 DNA sequence: TGCGCCAGCAGCTTGGCCGGCAGGCGGGAGAACGGCTACACCTTC.